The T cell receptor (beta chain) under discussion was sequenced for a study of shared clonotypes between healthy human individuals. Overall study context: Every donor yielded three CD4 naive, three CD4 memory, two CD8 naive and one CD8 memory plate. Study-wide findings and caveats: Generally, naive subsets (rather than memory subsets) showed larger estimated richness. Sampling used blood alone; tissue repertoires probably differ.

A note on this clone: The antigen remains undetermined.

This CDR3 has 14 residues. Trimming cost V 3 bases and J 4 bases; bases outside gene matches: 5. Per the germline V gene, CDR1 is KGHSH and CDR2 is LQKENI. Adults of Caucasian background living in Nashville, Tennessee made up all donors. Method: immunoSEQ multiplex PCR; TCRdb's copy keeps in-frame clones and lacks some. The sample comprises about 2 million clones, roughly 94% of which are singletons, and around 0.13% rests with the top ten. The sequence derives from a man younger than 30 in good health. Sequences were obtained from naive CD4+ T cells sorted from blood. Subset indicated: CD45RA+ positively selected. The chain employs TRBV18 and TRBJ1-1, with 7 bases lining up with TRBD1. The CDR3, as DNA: TGTGCCAGCTCACCGGTGGAGGGGGCCACTGAAGCTTTCTTT. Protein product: CASSPVEGATEAFF. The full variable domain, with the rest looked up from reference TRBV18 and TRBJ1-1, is NAGVMQNPRHLVRRRGQEARLRCSPMKGHSHVYWYRQLPEEGLKFMVYLQKENIIDESGMPKERFSAEFPKEGPSILRIQQVVRGDSAAYFCASSPVEGATEAFFGQGTRLTVV.